What follows are 18 T cell receptor beta chains derived from one specimen sequenced in a study of T cell clusters in autoimmune cytopenias. TRB was amplified from around 250 ng of peripheral blood genomic DNA per sample. One tube held mixed TRB-A and TRB-B primer pools for touch-down PCR. TCRdb reprocessed the multiplex PCR reads, with one entry per CDR3 protein and no DNA. Its table records 9,000 to 13,000 distinct CDR3 sequences. This same sample was also taken into another study, of T cell repertoires in aging, cancer and after chemotherapy.

The sample comprised peripheral blood. All receptors derive from a human donor in good health.

This chain connects TRBV7-2 to TRBJ2-7; TCRdb gives TRBD2 as the D gene, but with no DNA this cannot be confirmed. This CDR3 region has 13 residues. Germline CDR1 SGHTA, CDR2 FQGNSA. Here the CDR3 reads CASSSGGWGVPDF.

Frequency places this clonotype as medium-sized (0.01 to 0.1%). The chain joins TRBV30 to TRBJ1-6. The CDR3 runs to 14 residues. Germline assignment: CDR1 GTSNPN and CDR2 SVGIG (reference sequence). The CDR3: CAWSRNGRNSPLHF.

This clonotype is classed as medium-sized by frequency. The rearrangement uses TRBV6-5 and TRBJ2-3; TCRdb selects TRBD1, and the lack of DNA leaves this call unchecked. In germline, CDR1 is MNHEY, CDR2 SVGAGI. The CDR3 extends over 14 amino acids. CDR3 protein: CASRTTWGTDTQYF.

The J gene is TRBJ1-2, the V gene TRBV28; the TCRdb D gene call, TRBD1, has no DNA to confirm it. Germline V gene sequence: CDR1 MDHEN, CDR2 SYDVKM. CDR3 length equals 12 residues. Here the CDR3 reads CASSLRGYGYTF.

This rearrangement joins TRBV6-5 to TRBJ2-3; the D call of TRBD2 rests on TCRdb alone, since no DNA is present to check it. CDR1 and CDR2 (germline): MNHEY, SVGAGI. This CDR3 is built from 16 residues. This CDR3 is CASSYDAAGGPDTQYF.

The gene calls are TRBV12-3 or TRBV12-4 and TRBJ1-5. The length of the CDR3 is 15 residues. The CDR3 loop reads CASSLGGYSNQPQHF.

This clonotype is labeled medium-sized based on frequency. The chain joins TRBV20-1 to TRBJ1-1. Per germline, CDR1 DFQATT and CDR2 SNEGSKA (reference sequence). The CDR3 is 11 amino acids. The CDR3 region is CSAREESEAFF.

Its frequency marks this clonotype as medium-sized. The gene calls are TRBV7-2 and TRBJ1-6. Per germline, CDR1 SGHTA and CDR2 FQGNSA. The CDR3 extends over 15 amino acids. CDR3 protein: CASTPMGTYNSPLHF. Full variable domain (missing parts from reference TRBV7-2 and TRBJ1-6): GAGVSQSPSNKVTEKGKDVELRCDPISGHTALYWYRQSLGQGLEFLIYFQGNSAPDKSGLPSDRFSAERTGGSVSTLTIQRTQQEDSAVYLCASTPMGTYNSPLHFGNGTRLTVT.

The chain links TRBV19 to TRBJ2-1; TCRdb picks TRBD1, but there is no DNA to check that call. This CDR3 has 14 amino acids. Germline CDR1 LNHDA, CDR2 SQIVND (reference sequence). The CDR3: CASRERGGADEQFF.

This rearrangement joins TRBV5-1 to TRBJ2-1; the D call of TRBD1 rests on TCRdb alone, since no DNA is present to check it. Germline-derived CDR1 and CDR2 are SGHRS and YFSETQ. CDR3 size: 13 residues. CDR3 in amino acids: CASSSGGADEQFF.

The genes are TRBV7-2 and TRBJ2-1; TCRdb lists TRBD2, though no DNA is available to test this call. The germline V gene encodes CDR1 SGHTA and CDR2 FQGNSA. The CDR3 is made up of 16 amino acids. CDR3 amino acids: CASSTPSGGSYNEQFF.

The gene calls are TRBV7-2 and TRBJ1-1; absent DNA, TCRdb's TRBD1 call cannot be checked. The CDR3 contains 14 residues. Germline CDR1 SGHTA, CDR2 FQGNSA. CDR3 amino acids: CASSLGGLNTEAFF.

Measured by frequency, this clonotype is medium-sized. This CDR3 is CAWSLRSDTEAFF. The chain links TRBV30 to TRBJ1-1. Germline values: CDR1 GTSNPN, CDR2 SVGIG (reference sequence). The CDR3 totals 13 residues.

This clonotype is identified as medium-sized from frequency. V usage is TRBV19 and J usage is TRBJ2-2; TCRdb names TRBD2, which stays unverified in the absence of DNA. Germline values: CDR1 LNHDA, CDR2 SQIVND (reference sequence). The CDR3 is 16 amino acids. The CDR3 sequence is CASSIGGGLFTGELFF. The full variable domain, its missing parts supplied by reference TRBV19 and TRBJ2-2, is DGGITQSPKYLFRKEGQNVTLSCEQNLNHDAMYWYRQDPGQGLRLIYYSQIVNDFQKGDIAEGYSVSREKKESFPLTVTSAQKNPTAFYLCASSIGGGLFTGELFFGEGSRLTVL.

The rearrangement links TRBV6-5 to TRBJ1-4; checking the TCRdb D call of TRBD1 is not possible without DNA. The CDR3 is 14 residues long. Per germline, CDR1 MNHEY and CDR2 SVGAGI. CDR3: CASRKLGGNEKLFF.

By frequency, this clonotype is medium-sized. This chain connects TRBV6-5 to TRBJ1-1; the D call from TCRdb, TRBD1, cannot be confirmed without DNA. The CDR3 spans 13 residues. Per the germline V gene, CDR1 is MNHEY and CDR2 is SVGAGI. The CDR3 reads CASSNEGGTEAFF.

The V gene is TRBV29-1, the J gene TRBJ2-1. The CDR3 is made up of 11 amino acids. Per germline, CDR1 SQVTM and CDR2 ANQGSEA. CDR3 sequence: CSVVKNGEQFF.

This clonotype is called medium-sized based on its frequency. The chain links TRBV11-2 to TRBJ1-2. The germline gives CDR1 SGHAT, CDR2 FQNNGV. The length of the CDR3 is 15 residues. The CDR3 loop is CASSPIHGGLLGYTF.